These 12 T cell receptor beta chains came from one sample sequenced in a study of blood T cell repertoires in COVID-19. Measured with immunoSEQ multiplex PCR; TCRdb has only the in-frame clones, and not every one. The sample includes 100,000 to 150,000 clones, 85% seen only once; the top ten take under 8%. The sequenced sample consisted of peripheral blood. These receptors were taken from an elderly man with active or convalescent COVID-19.

V and J are TRBV5-6 and TRBJ2-3; D might be TRBD2 (5 bases). Germline CDR1 SGHDT, CDR2 YYEEEE. The V and J ends lost 2 bases and 15 bases respectively, with 19 bases between them. This CDR3 is built from 13 residues. CDR3 residues: CASSFIMGEVYYF. As DNA, the CDR3 is TGTGCCAGCAGCTTTATAATGGGAGAAGTTTATTATTTT.

Concerning this clone: The identical CDR3 is also encoded by other nucleotide sequences in the sample. The V call is TRBV3-1 (or the pseudogene TRBV3-2), the J call TRBJ2-3; 13 bases map to TRBD2. J lost 2 bases, V lost 4 bases, and 3 bases had no gene match. The CDR3 runs 16 residues. Germline CDR1 reads LGHDT; CDR2 reads YNNKEL (reference sequence). The DNA for the CDR3 is TGTGCCAGCAGCCGACTAGCGGGGGGTCCCACAGATACGCAGTATTTT. This codes for CASSRLAGGPTDTQYF.

The sample holds a few counts of this clone. The chain is built from TRBV19 and TRBJ2-7, with D possibly TRBD2 on 5 matching bases. This CDR3 contains 14 residues. Trimming left V 4 bases short and J 2 bases short, with 12 bases between. The germline V gene has CDR1 LNHDA and CDR2 SQIVND (reference sequence). The CDR3 nucleotides read TGTGCCAGTAGTACGGGAAGGTCTGCCTACGAGCAGTACTTC. Amino acids: CASSTGRSAYEQYF. The full variable domain, rest sourced from reference TRBV19 and TRBJ2-7, is DGGITQSPKYLFRKEGQNVTLSCEQNLNHDAMYWYRQDPGQGLRLIYYSQIVNDFQKGDIAEGYSVSREKKESFPLTVTSAQKNPTAFYLCASSTGRSAYEQYFGPGTRLTVT.

This clone has only one observation. The CDR3: CASSAGTSVSDTQYF. DNA of the CDR3: TGTGCCAGCAGCGCCGGGACTAGCGTCTCAGATACGCAGTATTTT. The J gene is TRBJ2-3, the V gene TRBV9; 10 bases are a match to TRBD2. V shed 3 bases and J 4 bases; nucleotides not matched to a gene: 5. Germline V gives CDR1 SGDLS, CDR2 YYNGEE. The length of the CDR3 is 15 residues. Supplemented by reference TRBV9 and TRBJ2-3, the full variable domain reads DSGVTQTPKHLITATGQRVTLRCSPRSGDLSVYWYQQSLDQGLQFLIQYYNGEERAKGNILERFSAQQFPDLHSELNLSSLELGDSALYFCASSAGTSVSDTQYFGPGTRLTVL.

V is TRBV19 and J is TRBJ2-5, with 10 bases aligning to TRBD1. The V and J ends lost 4 bases and 5 bases, in that order; junction bases with no gene match: 1. Germline loops: CDR1 LNHDA, CDR2 SQIVND (reference sequence). This CDR3 has 13 residues. The CDR3 DNA is TGTGCCAGTAGTAGACAGGGGGCGGAGACCCAGTACTTC. Its translation: CASSRQGAETQYF.

By sample share, this clone is medium-sized. V gene TRBV4-2 combines with J gene TRBJ2-1, with 9 bases aligning to TRBD1. This CDR3 is 15 amino acids long. Germline V gives CDR1 LGHNA, CDR2 YNFKEQ. The ends lost 3 bases at V and 3 bases at J; junction bases unmatched: 3. CDR3 coding DNA: TGTGCCAGCAGCCAGGGGGACAGGGACTACAATGAGCAGTTCTTC. Protein sequence: CASSQGDRDYNEQFF.

This clone was seen once. V is TRBV7-2 and J is TRBJ2-7; D is uncertain. Germline V lookup: CDR1 SGHTA, CDR2 FQGNSA. The CDR3 extends over 12 amino acids. V lost 10 bases, J lost 6 bases, and 16 bases lay in between. CDR3 sequence reads: CATSRSPPEQYF. The CDR3 DNA reads as TGTGCCACCTCGCGAAGTCCACCCGAGCAGTACTTC.

The chain carries TRBV19 and TRBJ2-3; D perhaps matches TRBD1 (5 bases). The germline V gene encodes CDR1 LNHDA and CDR2 SQIVND (reference sequence). V was shortened by 7 bases and J by 6 bases, with 14 bases between the two germline ends. This CDR3 is built from 13 residues. Written as DNA, the CDR3 is TGTGCCAGTAATTCCGGACAAGCTGATACGCAGTATTTT. Its protein product is CASNSGQADTQYF.

The J gene is TRBJ1-2, the V gene TRBV6-4; tentatively, D is TRBD1 (5 bases). Trimming cost V 5 bases and J 7 bases, with 20 bases left between them. Germline values: CDR1 MRHNA, CDR2 SNTAGT. The CDR3 has 15 residues. CDR3 coding DNA: TGTGCCAGCAGTTCGGAGGGGACCGCCGGCTCTGGCTACACCTTC. Translation gives CASSSEGTAGSGYTF.

J is TRBJ2-2 and V is TRBV18; 7 positions agree with TRBD1. CDR3 length: 14 residues. The germline V gene encodes CDR1 KGHSH and CDR2 LQKENI. Germline trimming cut 4 bases from V and 4 bases from J; bases unmatched to any gene: 3. The CDR3 is CASSQGQRTGELFF. CDR3 nucleotide sequence: TGTGCCAGCTCACAGGGACAGCGCACCGGGGAGCTGTTTTTT.

This chain links TRBV2 with TRBJ2-7; D is perhaps TRBD1 (5 bases). V dropped 5 bases and J dropped 4 bases, with 9 bases sitting between them. Germline V CDR1 and CDR2: SNHLY, FYNNEI. The CDR3 extends over 12 amino acids. CDR3 in amino acids: CASSTQGYEQYF. The CDR3, as DNA: TGTGCCAGCAGTACCCAGGGTTACGAGCAGTACTTC.

V and J are TRBV5-1 and TRBJ2-5; weak D call: TRBD2 (6 bases). The germline CDR1 and CDR2 sequences are SGHRS and YFSETQ. With 7 bases removed from V and 5 bases from J, the gap between germline ends came to 18 bases. The CDR3 covers 14 residues. CDR3 DNA: TGCGCCAGCGCCCCCATGGAGGGATTCGAGACCCAGTACTTC. This encodes CASAPMEGFETQYF. Combining the CDR3 with reference TRBV5-1 and TRBJ2-5 gives the whole variable domain KAGVTQTPRYLIKTRGQQVTLSCSPISGHRSVSWYQQTPGQGLQFLFEYFSETQRNKGNFPGRFSGRQFSNSRSEMNVSTLELGDSALYLCASAPMEGFETQYFGPGTRLLVL.